A single sample gave rise to the 31 T cell receptor beta chains below, sequenced in a study of blood T cell repertoires in COVID-19. TCRdb's copy holds only in-frame clones and misses some; the assay was immunoSEQ multiplex PCR. Here the sample spans tens of thousands of clones, about 91% being singletons. Material for sequencing was peripheral blood. Receptors originate from a man aged 35 to 55 with COVID-19, enrolled during active disease.

The genes are TRBV29-1 and TRBJ1-6, with 8 bases fitting TRBD1. Trimming cost V 7 bases and J 7 bases; bases outside gene matches: 9. The CDR3 is 14 amino acids. From germline, CDR1 is SQVTM and CDR2 ANQGSEA. DNA for the CDR3: TGCAGCGCCCGACAGGGGACGGAGAATTCACCCCTCCACTTT. Translation gives CSARQGTENSPLHF.

J is TRBJ1-2 and V is TRBV18; D is undetermined. The ends were cut back, 2 bases at V and 2 bases at J, with 12 bases in the middle. CDR1 is KGHSH, CDR2 LQKENI, per germline. The CDR3 totals 15 residues. The CDR3 DNA is TGTGCCAGCTCACCAGAGGCACAAGCGAACTATGGCTACACCTTC. Translating it yields CASSPEAQANYGYTF.

The chain employs TRBV19 and TRBJ1-3; D gene unclear. The CDR3 sequence is 15 residues long. Germline lookup yields CDR1 LNHDA and CDR2 SQIVND (reference sequence). The V and J ends lost 3 bases and 4 bases respectively, with 13 bases between them. The CDR3 loop reads CASSIGRDTGNTIYF. The CDR3 region has the DNA TGTGCCAGTAGTATCGGGAGAGACACGGGAAACACCATATATTTT. Filled out from reference TRBV19 and TRBJ1-3, the complete variable domain reads DGGITQSPKYLFRKEGQNVTLSCEQNLNHDAMYWYRQDPGQGLRLIYYSQIVNDFQKGDIAEGYSVSREKKESFPLTVTSAQKNPTAFYLCASSIGRDTGNTIYFGEGSWLTVV.

The gene calls are TRBV19 and TRBJ1-1; tentatively, D is TRBD1 (5 bases). CDR3 size: 11 residues. The ends were cut back, 6 bases at V and 8 bases at J, with 10 bases in the middle. From germline, CDR1 is LNHDA and CDR2 SQIVND (reference sequence). CDR3 bases: TGTGCCAGTAGATCTGGGGGGGAAGCTTTCTTT. This gives the protein CASRSGGEAFF. The entire variable domain, with the rest obtained from reference TRBV19 and TRBJ1-1, is as follows: DGGITQSPKYLFRKEGQNVTLSCEQNLNHDAMYWYRQDPGQGLRLIYYSQIVNDFQKGDIAEGYSVSREKKESFPLTVTSAQKNPTAFYLCASRSGGEAFFGQGTRLTVV.

DNA for the CDR3: TGTGCCAGGAGATCAGAAGAGGGTAGCACTGAAGCTTTCTTT. Translating gives CARRSEEGSTEAFF. The rearrangement links TRBV5-6 to TRBJ1-1; D is ambiguous. CDR1 and CDR2 from the germline V gene are SGHDT and YYEEEE. V was trimmed by 8 bases and J by 4 bases, leaving 18 bases between them. The CDR3 sequence is 14 residues long.

The chain recombines TRBV2 with TRBJ2-2, with D uncertain. Germline V gives CDR1 SNHLY, CDR2 FYNNEI. The CDR3 runs to 13 residues. V shed 4 bases and J shed 4 bases, with 7 bases lying between them. The CDR3 is CASSGGTTGELFF. The DNA of the CDR3 is TGTGCCAGCAGTGGCGGAACCACCGGGGAGCTGTTTTTT.

The V call is TRBV6-5, the J call TRBJ2-2; 9 bases match TRBD1. The germline gives CDR1 MNHEY, CDR2 SVGAGI. After removal of 4 bases from V and 2 bases from J, the junction contained 5 bases not matched to a gene. The CDR3 length is 16 residues. DNA for the CDR3: TGTGCCAGCAGTTTAGGGACAGGGACCAACACCGGGGAGCTGTTTTTT. This codes for CASSLGTGTNTGELFF.

The J gene is TRBJ1-3, the V gene TRBV6-6, with TRBD1 as a possible D gene (5 bases). There are 17 residues in the CDR3. V gave up 5 bases and J gave up 4 bases, with 21 bases separating them. Germline V gives CDR1 MNHNY, CDR2 SVGAGI (reference sequence). CDR3 region: CASSPVWGEVGGNTIYF. The CDR3 DNA sequence: TGTGCCAGCAGTCCCGTATGGGGGGAAGTAGGGGGAAACACCATATATTTT.

This clone was found once. The V call is TRBV30, the J call TRBJ2-7; TRBD2 matches at 10 bases. This CDR3 has 14 amino acids. V shed 5 bases, J shed 0 bases, and the junction held 4 bases outside the gene matches. Germline values: CDR1 GTSNPN, CDR2 SVGIG (reference sequence). The CDR3 spells CAWGLAASSYEQYF. In DNA form, the CDR3 reads TGTGCCTGGGGACTAGCGGCTAGCTCCTACGAGCAGTACTTC.

The chain has TRBV11-3 and TRBJ2-5; D is perhaps TRBD1 (6 bases). The germline V and J ends were trimmed by 5 bases and 5 bases, with 21 bases remaining between them. The CDR3 is 16 amino acids. CDR1 is SGHNT, CDR2 YENEEA, per germline. The CDR3 sequence is CASSPPRFTGLETQYF. CDR3 DNA: TGTGCCAGCAGCCCCCCCCGCTTCACAGGGCTGGAGACCCAGTACTTC.

The chain links TRBV2 to TRBJ2-5, with D unresolved. The CDR3 contains 12 residues. The germline V gene has CDR1 SNHLY and CDR2 FYNNEI. Trimming stripped 5 bases from V and 5 bases from J, with 9 bases between. CDR3 in DNA: TGTGCCAGCAGTAGGAGTGTGGAGACCCAGTACTTC. Its protein is CASSRSVETQYF.

This chain links TRBV28 with TRBJ2-7, with 10 bases aligning to TRBD1. V lost 10 bases to trimming and J lost 2 bases; unmatched junction nucleotides: 5. The germline CDR1 and CDR2 sequences are MDHEN and SYDVKM. The CDR3 has 13 residues. The CDR3: CATRTGGAYEQYF. The CDR3 bases are TGTGCCACACGGACAGGGGGGGCCTACGAGCAGTACTTC.

The chain combines TRBV27 with TRBJ2-3; TRBD2 might be the D (6 bases). Germline V CDR1 and CDR2: MNHEY, SMNVEV (reference sequence). The V and J ends lost 6 bases and 7 bases respectively, with 11 bases between them. The CDR3 has 12 amino acids. The CDR3, as DNA: TGTGCCAGCAGGGAGGGACTCCATACGCAGTATTTT. This encodes CASREGLHTQYF.

This chain links TRBV6-5 with TRBJ2-1; TRBD1 is a possible D gene (5 bases). This CDR3 contains 14 residues. The germline V and J ends were trimmed by 8 bases and 6 bases, with 17 bases remaining between them. Germline V gene sequence: CDR1 MNHEY, CDR2 SVGAGI. CDR3 DNA sequence: TGTGCCAGCCCGAAGGGGAAGGGGTCCAATGAGCAGTTCTTC. It encodes CASPKGKGSNEQFF.

Only one count was recorded for this clone. The rearrangement uses TRBV11-2 and TRBJ2-6; D is unclear. V was trimmed by 4 bases and J by 1 base, leaving 20 bases between them. CDR3 length: 19 amino acids. Per the germline V gene, CDR1 is SGHAT and CDR2 is FQNNGV. The chain's CDR3 is CASSSLVPAWRSGANVLTF. The CDR3 coding sequence is TGTGCCAGCAGCTCGCTGGTCCCGGCGTGGAGATCTGGGGCCAACGTCCTGACTTTC. Combining the CDR3 with reference TRBV11-2 and TRBJ2-6 gives the whole variable domain EAGVAQSPRYKIIEKRQSVAFWCNPISGHATLYWYQQILGQGPKLLIQFQNNGVVDDSQLPKDRFSAERLKGVDSTLKIQPAKLEDSAVYLCASSSLVPAWRSGANVLTFGAGSRLTVL.

The V gene is TRBV4-1, the J gene TRBJ1-5; maybe TRBD1 (6 bases). Trimming stripped 3 bases from V and 3 bases from J, with 15 bases between. CDR3 size: 16 residues. Germline CDR1 reads MGHRA; CDR2 reads YSYEKL. The CDR3 here is CASSQLADSLNQPQHF. The CDR3 nucleotides read TGCGCCAGCAGCCAGCTAGCGGACAGTCTCAATCAGCCCCAGCATTTT.

This chain joins TRBV5-4 and TRBJ2-3; 10 bases match TRBD2. V shed 4 bases, J shed 5 bases, and the junction held 4 bases outside the gene matches. This CDR3 spans 14 amino acids. CDR1 is SGHNT and CDR2 is YYREEE in the germline V gene (reference sequence). The CDR3 protein is CASSLRLAGDTQYF. In DNA, the CDR3 is TGTGCCAGCAGCCTAAGACTAGCGGGAGATACGCAGTATTTT.

This chain links TRBV13 with TRBJ2-3, with D possibly being TRBD2 (6 bases). The germline CDR1 and CDR2 sequences are PRHDT and FYEKMQ (reference sequence). Trimming took 4 bases from V and 8 from J, leaving 16 bases between them. The CDR3 has 14 residues. The CDR3 region is CASSSPMEGSTQYF. The CDR3 nucleotides are TGTGCCAGCAGCTCCCCTATGGAGGGAAGTACGCAGTATTTT.

This chain joins TRBV24-1 and TRBJ2-5; 11 positions match TRBD2. V was clipped by 3 bases and J by 5 bases; unmatched bases: 7. This CDR3 spans 16 amino acids. Germline-derived CDR1 and CDR2 are KGHDR and SFDVKD. The CDR3 is CATSDHLAGGGETQYF. The DNA of the CDR3 is TGTGCCACCAGTGATCATCTAGCGGGAGGAGGGGAGACCCAGTACTTC.

The chain joins TRBV19 to TRBJ1-1, with no clear D. The V end lost 7 bases, the J end lost 2 bases, and 11 bases lay between the germline ends. Germline V lookup: CDR1 LNHDA, CDR2 SQIVND (reference sequence). The CDR3 spans 13 residues. The CDR3, as DNA: TGTGCCAGTATTGGCCCGTTTAACACTGAAGCTTTCTTT. It yields the protein CASIGPFNTEAFF.

The chain uses TRBV7-9 and TRBJ2-7; D gene ambiguous. The CDR3 has 13 residues. V was trimmed by 5 bases and J by 2 bases, leaving 10 bases between them. Germline CDR1 is SEHNR and CDR2 is FQNEAQ (reference sequence). The CDR3 sequence is CASSKDSTYEQYF. CDR3 nucleotides: TGTGCCAGCAGCAAAGACTCTACCTACGAGCAGTACTTC.

This chain links TRBV12-3 or TRBV12-4 with TRBJ2-5; TRBD1 might be the D (5 bases). The V end lost 3 bases, the J end lost 7 bases, and 12 bases lay between the germline ends. This CDR3 contains 13 residues. The CDR3 region has the DNA TGTGCCAGCAGTTTCGAGGAAAGGGGGACCCAGTACTTC. It codes for CASSFEERGTQYF.

The gene calls are TRBV5-6 and TRBJ1-4; D gene uncertain. The CDR3 has 15 residues. The germline gives CDR1 SGHDT, CDR2 YYEEEE. Trimming stripped 2 bases from V and 5 bases from J, with 13 bases between. CDR3 amino acids: CASSFGDTANEKLFF. The CDR3 coding sequence is TGTGCCAGCAGCTTTGGCGACACCGCGAATGAAAAACTGTTTTTT.

The gene calls are TRBV25-1 and TRBJ1-4, with D unclear. The ends were cut back, 6 bases at V and 0 bases at J, with 14 bases in the middle. Germline V gene data show CDR1 as MGHDK and CDR2 as SYGVNS. The length of the CDR3 is 16 residues. The CDR3 loop is CASSTLGPATNEKLFF. CDR3 in DNA: TGTGCCAGCAGCACCCTCGGTCCTGCAACTAATGAAAAACTGTTTTTT.

The genes are TRBV5-4 and TRBJ2-4, with 9 nucleotides matching TRBD2. CDR1 and CDR2 from the germline V gene are SGHNT and YYREEE (reference sequence). With 0 bases clipped from V and 0 bases from J, the junction kept 1 base outside the gene matches. The CDR3 covers 16 residues. This chain's CDR3 is CASSLGGGGAKNIQYF. DNA of the CDR3: TGTGCCAGCAGCTTGGGCGGGGGGGGAGCCAAAAACATTCAGTACTTC.

J is TRBJ1-2 and V is TRBV19; D may be TRBD1 (5 bases). Trimming took 7 bases from V and 2 from J, leaving 14 bases between them. The CDR3 loop spans 14 amino acids. Germline V CDR1 and CDR2: LNHDA, SQIVND (reference sequence). DNA of the CDR3: TGTGCCAGTACCCGGGGAGGGGCCAACTATGGCTACACCTTC. Protein sequence: CASTRGGANYGYTF.

V and J are TRBV11-1 and TRBJ2-7, with D possibly TRBD1 on 5 matching bases. The V end lost 5 bases, the J end lost 2 bases, and 7 bases lay between the germline ends. Germline values: CDR1 SGHAT, CDR2 FQDESV (reference sequence). The CDR3 extends over 12 amino acids. CDR3 coding DNA: TGTGCCAGCAGCCTGACAGCCTACGAGCAGTACTTC. Protein product: CASSLTAYEQYF.

The J gene is TRBJ2-7, the V gene TRBV5-1, with TRBD2 matching over 9 bases. The J segment lost 0 bases and the V segment lost 5 bases, leaving 6 bases of the junction unmatched. This CDR3 has 15 residues. Looked up from germline, CDR1 is SGHRS and CDR2 is YFSETQ. The CDR3: CASRIGSGSSYEQYF. The CDR3 DNA is TGCGCCAGCAGGATAGGTAGCGGGAGCTCCTACGAGCAGTACTTC.

The V and J genes are TRBV6-6 and TRBJ1-2; the D gene is possibly TRBD1 (5 bases). Germline CDR1 reads MNHNY; CDR2 reads SVGAGI (reference sequence). Trimming took off 4 bases at V and 0 bases at J, with 15 bases between the two ends. This CDR3 has 16 amino acids. CDR3 amino acids: CASSLTRGHANYGYTF. The CDR3 region has the DNA TGTGCCAGCAGTTTGACCCGAGGACATGCTAACTATGGCTACACCTTC.

In DNA, the CDR3 is TGTGCCAGCTCAGCTAAAGATACGCAGTATTTT. Protein product: CASSAKDTQYF. V is TRBV18 and J is TRBJ2-3; D is unresolved. The CDR3 length is 11 residues. The V end lost 5 bases, the J end lost 5 bases, and 5 bases lay between the germline ends. Per germline, CDR1 KGHSH and CDR2 LQKENI.

The CDR3 sequence: CASSLGLAGVSEQFF. CDR3 DNA sequence: TGTGCCAGCAGTCTCGGACTAGCGGGAGTAAGTGAGCAGTTCTTC. The V call is TRBV27, the J call TRBJ2-1; 13 bases align to TRBD2. The V and J ends lost 5 bases and 9 bases, in that order; junction bases with no gene match: 7. This CDR3 is 15 amino acids long. Germline values: CDR1 MNHEY, CDR2 SMNVEV (reference sequence).